Listed below are T cell receptor beta chains from one sample, sequenced in a study of blood T cell repertoires in COVID-19. The assay was immunoSEQ multiplex PCR, and TCRdb's table has in-frame clones only and misses some. The data show around 76,000 clones, under 95% seen once. Sequencing was performed on peripheral blood. These receptors were collected from a human donor in a cohort sampled during active COVID-19. The CDR3 runs from the conserved cysteine through the conserved F or W. Fields, in order: CDR3 DNA, CDR3 protein, V gene, J gene, D gene, clone size. The D gene is left open where the match is weak. Clone size is given for some rows only: seen once, a few or many times, or a class if the clone is expanded.

CDR3nt: TGTGCCAGCAGGGTTACTAGCGGGGTCTACAATGAGCAGTTCTTC; CDR3aa: CASRVTSGVYNEQFF; v_gene: TRBV6-5; j_gene: TRBJ2-1; d_gene: TRBD2; abundance: .
CDR3nt: TGTGCCAGCAGCCAAGCAGGGACAGCGGCAGCTTACGAGCAATTCTTC; CDR3aa: CASSQAGTAAAYEQFF; v_gene: TRBV4-2; j_gene: TRBJ2-1; d_gene: TRBD1; abundance: .
CDR3nt: TGTGCCAGTAGTATGGTTTTCCGGGGGAGCAATCAGCCCCAGCATTTT; CDR3aa: CASSMVFRGSNQPQHF; v_gene: TRBV19; j_gene: TRBJ1-5; d_gene: .; abundance: .
CDR3nt: TGTGCCAGCAGTGGCGCCGTCTCGGGACAGATTAATTCACCCCTCCACTTT; CDR3aa: CASSGAVSGQINSPLHF; v_gene: TRBV2; j_gene: TRBJ1-6; d_gene: TRBD1; abundance: medium-sized
CDR3nt: TGTGCCAGCAGCGTCGGGCCTCTAGCGGGCAATGAGCAGTTCTTC; CDR3aa: CASSVGPLAGNEQFF; v_gene: TRBV7-2; j_gene: TRBJ2-1; d_gene: TRBD2; abundance: .
CDR3nt: TGTGCTAGCAGCCGGGACAGCAGCTCCTACAATGAGCAGTTCTTC; CDR3aa: CASSRDSSSYNEQFF; v_gene: TRBV7-7; j_gene: TRBJ2-1; d_gene: TRBD1; abundance: .
CDR3nt: TGTGCCAGTAGTCTCTACTCGAACACTGAAGCTTTCTTT; CDR3aa: CASSLYSNTEAFF; v_gene: TRBV19; j_gene: TRBJ1-1; d_gene: .; abundance: .
CDR3nt: TGTGCCAGCAGCCAGGGACAGGTCGCCGGGGAGCTGTTTTTT; CDR3aa: CASSQGQVAGELFF; v_gene: TRBV11-2; j_gene: TRBJ2-2; d_gene: TRBD1; abundance: .
CDR3nt: TGTGCCAGCTCACCAAGGCGGGAAAATGAAAAACTGTTTTTT; CDR3aa: CASSPRRENEKLFF; v_gene: TRBV18; j_gene: TRBJ1-4; d_gene: .; abundance: .
CDR3nt: TGTGCCAGCAGTCGGACTAGCGGGGGGGCCTCCGAGCAGTACTTC; CDR3aa: CASSRTSGGASEQYF; v_gene: TRBV5-4; j_gene: TRBJ2-7; d_gene: TRBD2; abundance: .
CDR3nt: TGTGCCAGCAGCGTAACCTCCCCCACAGGAATAAGCTCCTACGAGCAGTACTTC; CDR3aa: CASSVTSPTGISSYEQYF; v_gene: TRBV9; j_gene: TRBJ2-7; d_gene: .; abundance: .
CDR3nt: TGTGCCAGCAGCCATACCGACGGGAGCTATGGCTACACCTTC; CDR3aa: CASSHTDGSYGYTF; v_gene: TRBV3-1/TRBV3-2; j_gene: TRBJ1-2; d_gene: .; abundance: .
CDR3nt: TGTGCCAGCAGCTCGGGAAGGACTAGCGGGGGGTTCAAGAGCACAGATACGCAGTATTTT; CDR3aa: CASSSGRTSGGFKSTDTQYF; v_gene: TRBV5-4; j_gene: TRBJ2-3; d_gene: TRBD2; abundance: .
CDR3nt: TGTGCCAGCAGTTTGGCTAGGTACAATGAGCAGTTCTTC; CDR3aa: CASSLARYNEQFF; v_gene: TRBV12-3/TRBV12-4; j_gene: TRBJ2-1; d_gene: .; abundance: once
CDR3nt: TGCGCCAGCAGCCTCTACCGATTACAGGGGAGCAATGGCTACACCTTC; CDR3aa: CASSLYRLQGSNGYTF; v_gene: TRBV5-1; j_gene: TRBJ1-2; d_gene: TRBD1; abundance: .
CDR3nt: TGTGCCAGCACCTCGGGACTAGCGGGGGAGACCCAGTACTTC; CDR3aa: CASTSGLAGETQYF; v_gene: TRBV6-5; j_gene: TRBJ2-5; d_gene: TRBD2; abundance: .
CDR3nt: TGTGCCAGCTCACCAAGCCAGGGAAACTATGGCTACACCTTC; CDR3aa: CASSPSQGNYGYTF; v_gene: TRBV18; j_gene: TRBJ1-2; d_gene: .; abundance: once
CDR3nt: TGTGCCAGCAGCATAGTAGAGACCCAGTACTTC; CDR3aa: CASSIVETQYF; v_gene: TRBV5-8; j_gene: TRBJ2-5; d_gene: .; abundance: .
CDR3nt: TGTGCCAGCAGGAGTGGAGGTCAGCCCCAGCATTTT; CDR3aa: CASRSGGQPQHF; v_gene: TRBV6-5; j_gene: TRBJ1-5; d_gene: .; abundance: .
CDR3nt: TGCGCCAGCAGCTTGGGCCCACGAGCGGGCATTTACGAGCAGTACTTC; CDR3aa: CASSLGPRAGIYEQYF; v_gene: TRBV5-1; j_gene: TRBJ2-7; d_gene: .; abundance: .
CDR3nt: TGTGCCAGCAGCCAAGATTTTGCCCTAAGCTCCTACGAGCAGTACTTC; CDR3aa: CASSQDFALSSYEQYF; v_gene: TRBV3-1/TRBV3-2; j_gene: TRBJ2-7; d_gene: .; abundance: .
CDR3nt: TGCGCCAGCAGCTTAGGGAGGGTTGAGCAGTTCTTC; CDR3aa: CASSLGRVEQFF; v_gene: TRBV5-1; j_gene: TRBJ2-1; d_gene: TRBD2; abundance: .
CDR3nt: TGTGCCAGCAGTTTTTCGGGATACGAGACCCAGTACTTC; CDR3aa: CASSFSGYETQYF; v_gene: TRBV12-3/TRBV12-4; j_gene: TRBJ2-5; d_gene: .; abundance: .
CDR3nt: TGTGCCACCAGTGACCGGGGGGAGGCGAGCGGTGAGCAGTTCTTC; CDR3aa: CATSDRGEASGEQFF; v_gene: TRBV24-1; j_gene: TRBJ2-1; d_gene: TRBD2; abundance: .
CDR3nt: TGCGCCAGCAGGGCCTCGGGTGAGCAGTTCTTC; CDR3aa: CASRASGEQFF; v_gene: TRBV5-1; j_gene: TRBJ2-1; d_gene: .; abundance: .
CDR3nt: TGTGCCAGCAGCCCCGCCCCGGGCGGGCTTACCGGGGAGCTGTTTTTT; CDR3aa: CASSPAPGGLTGELFF; v_gene: TRBV7-2; j_gene: TRBJ2-2; d_gene: .; abundance: .
CDR3nt: TGTGCCTGGAGCGGGGGTACAGATACGCAGTATTTT; CDR3aa: CAWSGGTDTQYF; v_gene: TRBV30; j_gene: TRBJ2-3; d_gene: .; abundance: once
CDR3nt: TGTGCCAGCAGTTTTCGGGGGACCGGCTACGAGCAGTACTTC; CDR3aa: CASSFRGTGYEQYF; v_gene: TRBV27; j_gene: TRBJ2-7; d_gene: .; abundance: .
CDR3nt: TGTGCCAGCTCACCCGGACAGACTAATGAAAAACTGTTTTTT; CDR3aa: CASSPGQTNEKLFF; v_gene: TRBV18; j_gene: TRBJ1-4; d_gene: .; abundance: .
CDR3nt: TGTGCCAGCGGGATTCCGGGACAGAACTCCTATGGCTACACCTTC; CDR3aa: CASGIPGQNSYGYTF; v_gene: TRBV6-6; j_gene: TRBJ1-2; d_gene: TRBD1; abundance: .
CDR3nt: TGCGCCAGCAGCCAATCTAACCTCAGGGCGGATACGCAGTATTTT; CDR3aa: CASSQSNLRADTQYF; v_gene: TRBV4-3; j_gene: TRBJ2-3; d_gene: .; abundance: once
CDR3nt: TGTGCCATCACCTTCGCCGGGACAGGGAGCGAGCAGTACTTC; CDR3aa: CAITFAGTGSEQYF; v_gene: TRBV10-3; j_gene: TRBJ2-7; d_gene: TRBD1; abundance: .
CDR3nt: TGTGCCAGCAGCTCACCCGAACGGAGGTACAATGAGCAGTTCTTC; CDR3aa: CASSSPERRYNEQFF; v_gene: TRBV11-1; j_gene: TRBJ2-1; d_gene: .; abundance: .
CDR3nt: TGTGCCAGCAGCCCCCGACTAGCGGGGGGCGTAAGCTCCTACAATGAGCAGTTCTTC; CDR3aa: CASSPRLAGGVSSYNEQFF; v_gene: TRBV7-6; j_gene: TRBJ2-1; d_gene: TRBD2; abundance: few
CDR3nt: TGCGCCAGCAGCTTGCGGACAGAGGCATATAGCGCTGAAGCTTTCTTT; CDR3aa: CASSLRTEAYSAEAFF; v_gene: TRBV5-1; j_gene: TRBJ1-1; d_gene: .; abundance: .
CDR3nt: TGTGCCAGCAGGTTTGCGGGGGAAGAGACCCAGTACTTC; CDR3aa: CASRFAGEETQYF; v_gene: TRBV7-2; j_gene: TRBJ2-5; d_gene: TRBD2; abundance: .
CDR3nt: TGTGCCACGGGTATCTACGAGCAGTACTTC; CDR3aa: CATGIYEQYF; v_gene: TRBV2; j_gene: TRBJ2-7; d_gene: .; abundance: .
CDR3nt: TGTGCCAGCAGCCTTGCAGGGGTCAATGAGCAGTTCTTC; CDR3aa: CASSLAGVNEQFF; v_gene: TRBV3-1/TRBV3-2; j_gene: TRBJ2-1; d_gene: .; abundance: .
CDR3nt: TGTGCCAGCAGCTTAGGGCTAGCAAGGGGGGGAGAGCAGTACTTC; CDR3aa: CASSLGLARGGEQYF; v_gene: TRBV7-2; j_gene: TRBJ2-7; d_gene: .; abundance: .
CDR3nt: TGTGCCAGCAGTGAGTTAGCTCTGGCCAAAAACATTCAGTACTTC; CDR3aa: CASSELALAKNIQYF; v_gene: TRBV2; j_gene: TRBJ2-4; d_gene: .; abundance: .
CDR3nt: TGTGCCAGCAGGACCGGGACAGGAGGCATGAACACTGAAGCTTTCTTT; CDR3aa: CASRTGTGGMNTEAFF; v_gene: TRBV5-4; j_gene: TRBJ1-1; d_gene: TRBD1; abundance: few
CDR3nt: TGTGCCAGCAGTTTGGGGAGGACGCCTTCCGAGCAGTACTTC; CDR3aa: CASSLGRTPSEQYF; v_gene: TRBV27; j_gene: TRBJ2-7; d_gene: .; abundance: .
CDR3nt: TGTGCCAGCACAGCATATAGGGGACTGAACTATGGCTACACCTTC; CDR3aa: CASTAYRGLNYGYTF; v_gene: TRBV27; j_gene: TRBJ1-2; d_gene: .; abundance: once
CDR3nt: TGTGCCAGCAGCCAGGAACAGGGGCAGGGGGGTGGAGAGACCCAGTACTTC; CDR3aa: CASSQEQGQGGGETQYF; v_gene: TRBV4-2; j_gene: TRBJ2-5; d_gene: .; abundance: .
CDR3nt: TGTGCCAGCAGCTTGGGGTCCTCCCTATTGAACACTGAAGCTTTCTTT; CDR3aa: CASSLGSSLLNTEAFF; v_gene: TRBV5-4; j_gene: TRBJ1-1; d_gene: .; abundance: .
CDR3nt: TGTGCCAGTGCACAGGGCCGCGCTGAGGATGGCTACACCTTC; CDR3aa: CASAQGRAEDGYTF; v_gene: TRBV10-3; j_gene: TRBJ1-2; d_gene: .; abundance: .
CDR3nt: TGCGCCAGCAGCTTGATGGGGGGAACTACTGGAAACACCATATATTTT; CDR3aa: CASSLMGGTTGNTIYF; v_gene: TRBV10-1; j_gene: TRBJ1-3; d_gene: .; abundance: few
CDR3nt: TGTGCCAGCAGTGAAATCCGGGGGGGCCCAGATACGCAGTATTTT; CDR3aa: CASSEIRGGPDTQYF; v_gene: TRBV6-1; j_gene: TRBJ2-3; d_gene: TRBD2; abundance: .
CDR3nt: TGTGCCAGCAGTGCCCTTTCTAAGCGCACTGAAGCTTTCTTT; CDR3aa: CASSALSKRTEAFF; v_gene: TRBV27; j_gene: TRBJ1-1; d_gene: .; abundance: .
CDR3nt: TGTGCCAGCAGTTACGCGGGACAGGTCCTTGAAGCTTTCTTT; CDR3aa: CASSYAGQVLEAFF; v_gene: TRBV6-2/TRBV6-3; j_gene: TRBJ1-1; d_gene: TRBD1; abundance: .
CDR3nt: TGTGCCAGCAGTTCTCAGAATAACTATGGCTACACCTTC; CDR3aa: CASSSQNNYGYTF; v_gene: TRBV27; j_gene: TRBJ1-2; d_gene: .; abundance: .
CDR3nt: TGTGCCAGCAGTTTAGCGGGGGGTGAAAAACTGTTTTTT; CDR3aa: CASSLAGGEKLFF; v_gene: TRBV12-3/TRBV12-4; j_gene: TRBJ1-4; d_gene: .; abundance: .
CDR3nt: TGTGCCAGCAGTGAAACGGACAGAAGCAATCAGTCCCAGCATTTT; CDR3aa: CASSETDRSNQSQHF; v_gene: TRBV6-1; j_gene: TRBJ1-5; d_gene: .; abundance: .
CDR3nt: TGTGCCAGCAGTTACTCCCGGGGGGCAAACAATGAGCAGTTCTTC; CDR3aa: CASSYSRGANNEQFF; v_gene: TRBV6-5; j_gene: TRBJ2-1; d_gene: .; abundance: .
CDR3nt: TGTGCCAGTAGTTGGACGGACTCGAGCTCCTATAATTCACCCCTCCACTTT; CDR3aa: CASSWTDSSSYNSPLHF; v_gene: TRBV19; j_gene: TRBJ1-6; d_gene: .; abundance: .
CDR3nt: TGTGCCAGCAGAAAATCAGCGGGGGAGCACACCGGGGAGCTGTTTTTT; CDR3aa: CASRKSAGEHTGELFF; v_gene: TRBV7-9; j_gene: TRBJ2-2; d_gene: TRBD2; abundance: .
CDR3nt: TGTGCCAGCAGCTTAGCCAGGGACACTGAAGCTTTCTTT; CDR3aa: CASSLARDTEAFF; v_gene: TRBV11-3; j_gene: TRBJ1-1; d_gene: .; abundance: .